The 32 T cell receptor beta chains in this list originate from one sample, sequenced in a study of CD8+ T cells in alopecia areata. The sequencing template was cDNA reverse transcribed from extracted RNA. Produced via immunoSEQ multiplex PCR; TCRdb's table is partial and in-frame only. The table has 200,000 to 250,000 clones, roughly 44% seen once. The sample's treatment: oral pan-JAK inhibitor, 5-10 mg twice daily. Source: CD4+ T cells sorted from blood, taken around week 36, from a patient treated with tofacitinib. These receptors all come from a human donor with alopecia areata.

This clone has just one count. This sequence joins TRBV5-1 and TRBJ2-3; D is ambiguous. CDR1 and CDR2 from the germline V gene are SGHRS and YFSETQ. The CDR3 runs 12 residues. With 3 bases removed from V and 4 bases from J, the gap between germline ends came to 6 bases. For the CDR3, the DNA is TGCGCCAGCAGCTCCTTCGCAGATACGCAGTATTTT. Translation gives CASSSFADTQYF.

J is TRBJ2-3 and V is TRBV18; TRBD1 matches 10 bases. Germline trimming cut 0 bases from V and 3 bases from J; bases unmatched to any gene: 3. This CDR3 contains 16 residues. CDR1 is KGHSH and CDR2 is LQKENI in the germline V gene. CDR3 DNA sequence: TGTGCCAGCTCACCACCGAAGGGACAGGGGACAGATACGCAGTATTTT. Its translation is CASSPPKGQGTDTQYF.

Worth noting for this clone: One end of the junction fails to match germline, which may point to a read error. The rearrangement links TRBV11-3 to TRBJ2-3; D is undetermined. This CDR3 has 13 residues. Germline V CDR1 and CDR2: SGHNT, YENEEA. CDR3 residues: CASSRGRTDTQYF. The DNA for the CDR3 is TGTGCCAGCAGCCGCGGACGCACCGATACGCAGTATTTT.

The rearrangement links TRBV5-8 to TRBJ2-2; D uncertain. CDR1 and CDR2 (germline): SGHTS, YDEGEE. The CDR3 extends over 14 amino acids. The germline V and J ends were trimmed by 4 bases and 3 bases, with 10 bases remaining between them. The CDR3 reads CASSLQTHTGELFF. CDR3 DNA sequence: TGTGCCAGCAGCCTCCAGACACACACCGGGGAGCTGTTTTTT.

The chain uses TRBV6-5 and TRBJ2-2, with D perhaps TRBD1 (6 bases). V shed 6 bases and J shed 6 bases, with 17 bases lying between them. Germline V gives CDR1 MNHEY, CDR2 SVGAGI. CDR3 length equals 15 residues. The CDR3 DNA follows: TGTGCCAGCAGACCTCAGCAGGGGTTGTCCGGGGAGCTGTTTTTT. Its translation is CASRPQQGLSGELFF.

This clone has just a few counts. The chain recombines TRBV4-2 with TRBJ2-5; D is ambiguous. This CDR3 comprises 14 residues. CDR1 and CDR2 from the germline V gene are LGHNA and YNFKEQ. Trimming shortened V by 4 bases and J by 2 bases, and 11 bases separated the two germline ends. This CDR3 reads CASSPGPAQETQYF. CDR3 nucleotide sequence: TGTGCCAGCAGCCCCGGGCCGGCGCAAGAGACCCAGTACTTC.

CDR3 protein: CSASPGDEQYF. In DNA, the CDR3 is TGCAGTGCTAGCCCCGGCGACGAGCAGTACTTC. The rearrangement joins TRBV20-1 to TRBJ2-7; D not certain. V lost 3 bases and J lost 5, with 8 bases in between. Looked up from germline, CDR1 is DFQATT and CDR2 is SNEGSKA (reference sequence). The CDR3 runs to 11 residues.

This clone was counted a few times. This rearrangement joins TRBV6-6 to TRBJ2-5; no clear D. With 2 bases removed from V and 5 bases from J, the gap between germline ends came to 6 bases. Germline CDR1 MNHNY, CDR2 SVGAGI (reference sequence). This CDR3 comprises 12 residues. Here the CDR3 DNA reads TGTGCCAGCAGTTACCGTGCGGAGACCCAGTACTTC. This encodes CASSYRAETQYF.

This chain connects TRBV30 to TRBJ2-4; maybe TRBD1 (6 bases). This CDR3 comprises 15 residues. CDR1 GTSNPN and CDR2 SVGIG come from the germline V gene (reference sequence). Trimming pared 3 bases from V and 0 bases from J, leaving 12 bases between. The DNA for the CDR3 is TGTGCCTGGAGGGACAGCGAATTAGCCAAAAACATTCAGTACTTC. Amino acid sequence: CAWRDSELAKNIQYF.

This clone showed up just once. The V call is TRBV5-1, the J call TRBJ2-1; possibly TRBD1 for D (5 bases). Germline CDR1 SGHRS, CDR2 YFSETQ. V lost 2 bases to trimming and J lost 0 bases, with 9 bases between them. This CDR3 has 15 amino acids. Here the CDR3 reads CASSFQGGSYNEQFF. The CDR3 bases are TGCGCCAGCAGCTTTCAGGGTGGCTCCTACAATGAGCAGTTCTTC.

The chain employs TRBV28 and TRBJ2-3; D call uncertain. V lost 5 bases and J 0 bases, leaving 9 bases between the germline ends. From germline, CDR1 is MDHEN and CDR2 SYDVKM. The CDR3 length is 14 residues. CDR3 loop: CASSPGRSTDTQYF. In nucleotides, the CDR3 is TGTGCCAGCAGTCCGGGCCGTAGCACAGATACGCAGTATTTT. The full variable domain, rest sourced from reference TRBV28 and TRBJ2-3, is DVKVTQSSRYLVKRTGEKVFLECVQDMDHENMFWYRQDPGLGLRLIYFSYDVKMKEKGDIPEGYSVSREKKERFSLILESASTNQTSMYLCASSPGRSTDTQYFGPGTRLTVL.

This chain connects TRBV30 to TRBJ1-1; D not certain. The V end was cut by 2 bases, the J end by 8 bases, with 18 bases between. In germline, CDR1 is GTSNPN, CDR2 SVGIG (reference sequence). The CDR3 covers 14 residues. Here the CDR3 DNA reads TGTGCCTGGAGTCGACTGACCGGATCTGTGGAAGCTTTCTTT. The encoded protein is CAWSRLTGSVEAFF.

This clone appeared once. V is TRBV9 and J is TRBJ2-3, with D hard to call. The CDR3 length is 12 residues. Looked up from germline, CDR1 is SGDLS and CDR2 is YYNGEE. Between the trimmed V and J ends, which lost 3 bases and 7 bases, there was a span of 9 bases. CDR3 loop: CASSAVDYTQYF. CDR3 sequence (DNA): TGTGCCAGCAGCGCGGTAGACTATACGCAGTATTTT.

This clone was seen repeatedly, ten times or more. The gene calls are TRBV27 and TRBJ2-3, with D maybe TRBD1 (6 bases). CDR1 MNHEY and CDR2 SMNVEV come from the germline V gene (reference sequence). The CDR3 spans 13 residues. Between the trimmed V and J ends, which lost 4 bases and 2 bases, there was a span of 7 bases. CDR3 protein: CASSWGPTDTQYF. In DNA, the CDR3 is TGTGCCAGCAGTTGGGGGCCCACAGATACGCAGTATTTT.

The J gene is TRBJ2-3, the V gene TRBV29-1, with D perhaps given as TRBD1 or TRBD2 (5 bases each). Germline V gene data show CDR1 as SQVTM and CDR2 as ANQGSEA. V shed 6 bases and J shed 6 bases, with 13 bases lying between them. The CDR3 totals 12 residues. The CDR3 sequence is CSVSPGADTQYF. CDR3 coding DNA: TGCAGCGTCTCCCCCGGGGCCGATACGCAGTATTTT.

This chain connects TRBV27 to TRBJ2-7; weak D call: TRBD2 (6 bases). V shed 4 bases and J shed 7 bases, with 20 bases lying between them. There are 15 residues in the CDR3. Per the germline V gene, CDR1 is MNHEY and CDR2 is SMNVEV (reference sequence). The CDR3 DNA follows: TGTGCCAGCAGTTACCTCGGGACTTCCGCCGCGGAGCAGTACTTC. Translation gives CASSYLGTSAAEQYF.

This clone came up a few times. The rearrangement joins TRBV18 to TRBJ2-5; D unresolved. The CDR3 sequence is 13 residues long. The germline V gene encodes CDR1 KGHSH and CDR2 LQKENI. Trimming took off 3 bases at V and 1 base at J, with 6 bases between the two ends. The CDR3 DNA is TGTGCCAGCTCACCCGACATCCAAGAGACCCAGTACTTC. It encodes CASSPDIQETQYF. The whole variable domain, filled in from reference TRBV18 and TRBJ2-5, reads NAGVMQNPRHLVRRRGQEARLRCSPMKGHSHVYWYRQLPEEGLKFMVYLQKENIIDESGMPKERFSAEFPKEGPSILRIQQVVRGDSAAYFCASSPDIQETQYFGPGTRLLVL.

The chain is built from TRBV5-1 and TRBJ1-1; TRBD1 is a possible D gene (5 bases). The germline CDR1 and CDR2 sequences are SGHRS and YFSETQ. This CDR3 is built from 14 residues. Trimming pared 0 bases from V and 7 bases from J, leaving 13 bases between. The CDR3 region is CASSLGGTRNEAFF. The CDR3, as DNA: TGCGCCAGCAGCTTGGGCGGGACCCGCAATGAAGCTTTCTTT.

CDR3 in DNA: TGTGCCAGCAGCTTAGCGTCCCAGGGTAGGGGCTACACCTTC. Its protein is CASSLASQGRGYTF. The V and J genes are TRBV7-8 and TRBJ1-2, with a weak D call TRBD1 (5 bases). CDR1 and CDR2 from the germline V gene are SGHVS and FQNEAQ. The germline V and J ends were trimmed by 0 bases and 8 bases, with 13 bases remaining between them. CDR3 length: 14 residues.

DNA of the CDR3: TGTGCCAGCAGTGAGACAGGGACCGGGGAGCTGTTTTTT. This translates into CASSETGTGELFF. V usage is TRBV2 and J usage is TRBJ2-2; TRBD1 agrees at 7 bases. Trimming removed 3 bases from V and 5 bases from J; junction bases left unmatched: 0. Germline V gene sequence: CDR1 SNHLY, CDR2 FYNNEI. CDR3 length: 13 amino acids.

This clone was found a few times. This chain uses TRBV30 with TRBJ2-7, with D maybe TRBD2 (6 bases). Looked up from germline, CDR1 is GTSNPN and CDR2 is SVGIG (reference sequence). The CDR3 consists of 13 residues. Trimming removed 5 bases from V and 0 bases from J, with 11 bases in between. In nucleotides, the CDR3 is TGTGCCTGGGAGGACGGGAGCTCCTACGAGCAGTACTTC. It translates to CAWEDGSSYEQYF. Full variable domain (missing parts from reference TRBV30 and TRBJ2-7): SQTIHQWPATLVQPVGSPLSLECTVEGTSNPNLYWYRQAAGRGLQLLFYSVGIGQISSEVPQNLSASRPQDRQFILSSKKLLLSDSGFYLCAWEDGSSYEQYFGPGTRLTVT.

This sequence joins TRBV15 and TRBJ2-1; TRBD2 matches 10 bases. From germline, CDR1 is LNHNV and CDR2 YYDKDF (reference sequence). The CDR3 has 16 amino acids. The J segment lost 7 bases and the V segment lost 3 bases, leaving 9 bases of the junction unmatched. DNA of the CDR3: TGTGCCACCAGCAGGGGAACCGGGACTAGCGCTAATGAGCAGTTCTTC. This gives the protein CATSRGTGTSANEQFF.

V gene TRBV5-1 combines with J gene TRBJ2-2; possibly TRBD1 for D (5 bases). Germline V lookup: CDR1 SGHRS, CDR2 YFSETQ. The CDR3 is 14 amino acids. The V and J ends lost 0 bases and 13 bases respectively, with 16 bases between them. The CDR3 DNA follows: TGCGCCAGCAGCTTGGAGGGGCCCCCGGGCGGGCTGTTTTTT. This sequence encodes CASSLEGPPGGLFF. The variable domain in full, with the rest retrieved from reference TRBV5-1 and TRBJ2-2, is KAGVTQTPRYLIKTRGQQVTLSCSPISGHRSVSWYQQTPGQGLQFLFEYFSETQRNKGNFPGRFSGRQFSNSRSEMNVSTLELGDSALYLCASSLEGPPGGLFFGEGSRLTVL.

The chain combines TRBV10-3 with TRBJ2-7, with 8 nucleotides matching TRBD1. Germline trimming cut 6 bases from V and 2 bases from J; bases unmatched to any gene: 6. The CDR3 sequence is 14 residues long. Germline CDR1 reads ENHRY; CDR2 reads SYGVKD. The CDR3 nucleotides are TGTGCCATCAGGGACCAGGGGGCGACCTACGAGCAGTACTTC. It yields the protein CAIRDQGATYEQYF.

In this sample, this clone turned up a few times. V usage is TRBV6-6 and J usage is TRBJ2-7; D is ambiguous. Germline lookup yields CDR1 MNHNY and CDR2 SVGAGI (reference sequence). The CDR3 sequence is 12 residues long. Trimming shortened V by 5 bases and J by 7 bases, and 12 bases separated the two germline ends. The CDR3 is CASSPGRSEQYF. The CDR3 nucleotides read TGTGCCAGCAGTCCCGGACGGAGTGAGCAGTACTTC.

J is TRBJ2-5 and V is TRBV28; TRBD1 aligns across 10 bases. Germline CDR1 reads MDHEN; CDR2 reads SYDVKM. This CDR3 region has 15 residues. Germline trimming cut 8 bases from V and 5 bases from J; bases unmatched to any gene: 11. CDR3 sequence reads: CASGQGQGIVETQYF. CDR3 DNA: TGTGCCAGCGGCCAGGGACAGGGGATCGTGGAGACCCAGTACTTC.

V usage is TRBV6-1 and J usage is TRBJ1-5, with 8 positions matching TRBD1. J gave up 2 bases and V 10 bases, and 10 bases lay outside the gene matches. The germline CDR1 and CDR2 sequences are MNHNS and SASEGT. This CDR3 has 15 amino acids. As DNA, the CDR3 is TGTGCCACAGGCCCCCAGACAGGGGGCAATCAGCCCCAGCATTTT. It translates to CATGPQTGGNQPQHF.

This clone was picked up a small number of times. This rearrangement joins TRBV29-1 to TRBJ1-4; 7 nucleotides agree with TRBD1. V lost 4 bases and J lost 12; bases outside the gene matches: 8. This CDR3 contains 12 residues. Germline loops: CDR1 SQVTM, CDR2 ANQGSEA. CDR3 sequence: CSVARQGSELFF. CDR3 nucleotide sequence: TGCAGCGTTGCCCGACAGGGTTCGGAACTGTTTTTT.

The chain combines TRBV15 with TRBJ2-6; a possible D gene is TRBD1 (6 bases). Germline V gene sequence: CDR1 LNHNV, CDR2 YYDKDF (reference sequence). Trimming removed 4 bases at V and 0 bases at J, with 13 bases between. The CDR3 totals 17 residues. This CDR3 reads CATSNHDRPSGANVLTF. The CDR3 DNA follows: TGTGCCACCAGCAACCACGACAGGCCCTCTGGGGCCAACGTCCTGACTTTC.

This clone turned up a few times. The V and J genes are TRBV29-1 and TRBJ1-2, with a tentative D call TRBD1 (6 bases). CDR3 length: 12 amino acids. CDR1 is SQVTM, CDR2 ANQGSEA, per germline. V was trimmed by 6 bases and J by 7 bases, leaving 15 bases between them. This CDR3 reads CSVHTGGGGYTF. The CDR3, as DNA: TGCAGCGTCCACACGGGGGGCGGTGGCTACACCTTC.

This clone was counted only a few times. The genes are TRBV29-1 and TRBJ2-1; either TRBD1 or TRBD2 may supply D (6 bases each). V was clipped by 5 bases and J by 6 bases, with 17 bases between them. Germline CDR1 is SQVTM and CDR2 is ANQGSEA. This CDR3 comprises 14 residues. The CDR3 nucleotides read TGCAGCGTTCACCTGCCGGGGGCGACCAATGAGCAGTTCTTC. This encodes CSVHLPGATNEQFF.

This clone was observed a few times. The J gene is TRBJ1-4, the V gene TRBV7-9, with 9 bases lining up with TRBD1. CDR3 length equals 14 residues. V lost 4 bases, J lost 8 bases, and 5 bases stayed unmatched. Looked up from germline, CDR1 is SEHNR and CDR2 is FQNEAQ (reference sequence). In DNA form, the CDR3 reads TGTGCCAGCAGCTACGACAGGGGGAACGAAAAACTGTTTTTT. Its translation: CASSYDRGNEKLFF.